These 32 T cell receptor beta chains were sequenced from one sample in a study of blood T cell repertoires in COVID-19 (TCRdb year 2020). Preparation of the library involved the immunoSEQ multiplex PCR assay. Here the immuneACCESS table is served through TCRdb, limited to in-frame sequences with V and J called. Missing clones are a known gap in these copies; in checked studies unresolved V genes cover under half, and the rest lacks a known reason. This sample is represented by some 400,000 clones; roughly 90% of them were singletons. Clones ranked in the top ten supply approximately 7% of the sample. Sequencing input: peripheral blood. These receptor sequences come from a man younger than 35 with active or convalescent COVID-19.

The chain recombines TRBV28 with TRBJ2-2; 8 nucleotides match TRBD1. CDR3 length: 16 amino acids. J lost 6 bases, V lost 4 bases, and 10 bases had no gene match. The V gene's germline CDR1 is MDHEN and CDR2 SYDVKM. CDR3 in DNA: TGTGCCAGCAGTTCGACAGGGGTTGTCTCTTCCGGGGAGCTGTTTTTT. Its translation is CASSSTGVVSSGELFF.

Only one count was recorded for this clone. This chain uses TRBV28 with TRBJ2-5, with D maybe TRBD2 (6 bases). This CDR3 spans 14 amino acids. The germline gives CDR1 MDHEN, CDR2 SYDVKM. The CDR3 region is CASAGAGHTETQYF. In nucleotides, the CDR3 is TGTGCTTCAGCGGGTGCAGGGCATACAGAGACCCAGTACTTC.

The chain carries TRBV24-1 and TRBJ2-2, with 9 positions matching TRBD1. CDR1 and CDR2 (germline): KGHDR, SFDVKD. The CDR3 consists of 17 residues. The junction had 11 bases not matched to a gene; V was cut back by 4 bases and J by 6 bases. Here the CDR3 reads CATSDPGQGNLSGELFF. CDR3 bases: TGTGCCACCAGTGACCCGGGACAGGGTAATTTATCCGGGGAGCTGTTTTTT.

This clone was seen a single time. J is TRBJ1-1 and V is TRBV5-6, with 8 bases matching TRBD1. Germline CDR1 reads SGHDT; CDR2 reads YYEEEE. V shed 4 bases, J shed 10 bases, and the junction held 12 bases outside the gene matches. The CDR3 extends over 14 amino acids. The CDR3 region is CASSRDRRALAAFF. DNA of the CDR3: TGTGCCAGCAGCCGGGACAGGCGAGCACTGGCAGCTTTCTTT.

The CDR3 reads CATSSTIDRFSGNTIYF. CDR3 nucleotide sequence: TGTGCCACCAGCAGTACTATTGACAGGTTCTCTGGAAACACCATATATTTT. This chain connects TRBV15 to TRBJ1-3, with TRBD1 as a possible D gene (6 bases). This CDR3 has 17 residues. Germline CDR1 LNHNV, CDR2 YYDKDF (reference sequence). The V end lost 3 bases, the J end lost 0 bases, and 15 bases lay between the germline ends.

Comments on this clone: A read error is possible here, since a much larger clone lies one base away. Other nucleotide sequences from this sample produce the same CDR3. V usage is TRBV7-6 and J usage is TRBJ1-1; the D gene is possibly TRBD1 (6 bases). The CDR3 covers 13 residues. Germline CDR1 is SGHVS and CDR2 is FNYEAQ. Trimming stripped 5 bases from V and 1 base from J, with 8 bases between. CDR3 protein: CASSLQGNTEAFF. DNA for the CDR3: TGTGCCAGCAGCCTACAGGGGAACACTGAAGCTTTCTTT.

Turning to this clone: This specimen includes other DNA sequences encoding the same CDR3. The genes are TRBV6-5 and TRBJ1-2; maybe TRBD1 (6 bases). The germline V gene encodes CDR1 MNHEY and CDR2 SVGAGI. The V end lost 6 bases, the J end lost 5 bases, and 13 bases lay between the germline ends. CDR3 length: 13 amino acids. The CDR3 loop is CASRRGQSYGYTF. In nucleotides, the CDR3 is TGTGCCAGCAGACGCGGACAGTCGTATGGCTACACCTTC.

The rearrangement uses TRBV12-5 and TRBJ2-1; TRBD2 matches at 7 bases. The germline gives CDR1 LGHNT, CDR2 FRNRAP. V shed 2 bases and J 8 bases; nucleotides not matched to a gene: 18. CDR3 length equals 18 residues. The CDR3 nucleotides are TGTGCTAGTGGTTTGTCCCCATTTTTGAAGGGAGGGGTCGATGAGCAGTTCTTC. Translated: CASGLSPFLKGGVDEQFF.

In its sample, this clone was seen once. CDR3 residues: CASSCRSPPRALAKNIQYF. CDR3 DNA sequence: TGCGCCAGCAGCTGTAGATCCCCGCCGCGGGCACTAGCCAAAAACATTCAGTACTTC. The V call is TRBV4-3, the J call TRBJ2-4, with D perhaps matching TRBD2 (5 bases). The V gene's germline CDR1 is LGHNA and CDR2 YSLEER. V dropped 5 bases and J dropped 0 bases, with 23 bases sitting between them. CDR3 length: 19 residues.

The chain couples TRBV30 to TRBJ2-5; 8 bases are shared with TRBD2. V gave up 5 bases and J gave up 4 bases; unmatched junction bases: 3. The CDR3 is made up of 12 amino acids. Germline V gene sequence: CDR1 GTSNPN, CDR2 SVGIG (reference sequence). The CDR3 DNA sequence: TGTGCCTGGGACAGCGGGAGAGAGACCCAGTACTTC. Translating it yields CAWDSGRETQYF.

This clone was counted once. The V gene is TRBV6-6, the J gene TRBJ2-7, with 10 bases fitting TRBD2. This CDR3 comprises 20 residues. Per the germline V gene, CDR1 is MNHNY and CDR2 is SVGAGI (reference sequence). The J segment lost 12 bases and the V segment lost 5 bases, leaving 31 bases of the junction unmatched. The CDR3 loop reads CASSPPTCLGLALISSDRYF. The CDR3 nucleotides read TGTGCCAGCAGTCCCCCTACCTGTTTGGGACTAGCGTTGATCAGCTCAGACCGGTACTTC.

The chain links TRBV29-1 to TRBJ2-7, with 7 positions matching TRBD1. The junction had 14 bases not matched to a gene; V was cut back by 0 bases and J by 3 bases. The CDR3 runs to 17 residues. Germline V lookup: CDR1 SQVTM, CDR2 ANQGSEA. The CDR3 DNA sequence: TGCAGCGTTGAAGAAGGGGGCCAGGGGAAGAACTACTACGAGCAGTACTTC. It codes for CSVEEGGQGKNYYEQYF.

The rearrangement links TRBV6-2 or TRBV6-3 to TRBJ2-3; D gene unclear. Germline CDR1 and CDR2: MNHEY and SVGEGT. The CDR3 covers 14 residues. V was trimmed by 0 bases and J by 2 bases, leaving 6 bases between them. This CDR3 reads CASSYSRFTDTQYF. The CDR3 DNA follows: TGTGCCAGCAGTTACTCGAGGTTCACAGATACGCAGTATTTT.

The rearrangement uses TRBV14 and TRBJ1-2; 7 bases match TRBD1. Unmatched junction bases numbered 5, after V lost 1 base and J lost 3 bases. Germline lookup yields CDR1 SGHDN and CDR2 FVKESK. CDR3 length: 15 amino acids. The CDR3 protein is CASSQVRDRDYGYTF. The CDR3 DNA reads as TGTGCCAGCAGCCAAGTGAGGGACAGAGACTATGGCTACACCTTC.

This chain uses TRBV13 with TRBJ2-3, with D tentatively TRBD2 (5 bases). The CDR3 is made up of 17 amino acids. Germline CDR1 is PRHDT and CDR2 is FYEKMQ (reference sequence). Trimming cost V 5 bases and J 0 bases, with 18 bases left between them. The CDR3 protein is CASSPRRSASSTDTQYF. CDR3 bases: TGTGCCAGCAGCCCGAGGAGGTCCGCTTCTAGCACAGATACGCAGTATTTT. Supplemented by reference TRBV13 and TRBJ2-3, the full variable domain reads AAGVIQSPRHLIKEKRETATLKCYPIPRHDTVYWYQQGPGQDPQFLISFYEKMQSDKGSIPDRFSAQQFSDYHSELNMSSLELGDSALYFCASSPRRSASSTDTQYFGPGTRLTVL.

The chain recombines TRBV11-2 with TRBJ1-3; 8 bases agree with TRBD1. Losses at the gene ends were 0 bases for V and 7 bases for J; bases not matched to a gene: 11. The CDR3 length is 17 residues. CDR1 is SGHAT and CDR2 is FQNNGV in the germline V gene. The CDR3 loop is CASSLEGGLPGGNTIYF. The CDR3 DNA reads as TGTGCCAGCAGCTTAGAAGGCGGTTTACCAGGGGGCAACACCATATATTTT.

The chain employs TRBV2 and TRBJ2-4; D perhaps matches TRBD2 (7 bases). Per germline, CDR1 SNHLY and CDR2 FYNNEI. The CDR3 has 17 amino acids. Between the trimmed V and J ends, which lost 0 bases and 0 bases, there was a span of 12 bases. This chain's CDR3 is CASSEAERGGAKNIQYF. The CDR3 region has the DNA TGTGCCAGCAGTGAAGCGGAAAGGGGGGGAGCCAAAAACATTCAGTACTTC. Drawing the rest from reference TRBV2 and TRBJ2-4, the complete variable domain is EPEVTQTPSHQVTQMGQEVILRCVPISNHLYFYWYRQILGQKVEFLVSFYNNEISEKSEIFDDQFSVERPDGSNFTLKIRSTKLEDSAMYFCASSEAERGGAKNIQYFGAGTRLSVL.

The rearrangement links TRBV12-3 or TRBV12-4 to TRBJ1-2; the D gene is possibly TRBD1 (5 bases). The V end lost 6 bases, the J end lost 0 bases, and 8 bases lay between the germline ends. The CDR3 extends over 13 amino acids. Here the CDR3 reads CASRRQTNYGYTF. The DNA of the CDR3 is TGTGCCAGCAGAAGACAGACTAACTATGGCTACACCTTC.

The genes are TRBV18 and TRBJ2-1, with D perhaps matching TRBD1 (6 bases). The CDR3 runs to 14 residues. Per germline, CDR1 KGHSH and CDR2 LQKENI. The germline V and J ends were trimmed by 6 bases and 5 bases, with 14 bases remaining between them. The CDR3 nucleotides are TGTGCCAGCTCTCCCCGACAGGCCGACAATGAGCAGTTCTTC. Protein: CASSPRQADNEQFF. Looking up the rest from reference TRBV18 and TRBJ2-1 gives the full variable domain: NAGVMQNPRHLVRRRGQEARLRCSPMKGHSHVYWYRQLPEEGLKFMVYLQKENIIDESGMPKERFSAEFPKEGPSILRIQQVVRGDSAAYFCASSPRQADNEQFFGPGTRLTVL.

This chain joins TRBV18 and TRBJ1-5; D possibly corresponds to TRBD1 (6 bases). Germline CDR1 reads KGHSH; CDR2 reads LQKENI. The CDR3 extends over 13 amino acids. V dropped 5 bases and J dropped 5 bases, with 10 bases sitting between them. The CDR3 sequence is CASSRQDYQPQHF. DNA for the CDR3: TGTGCCAGCTCAAGACAGGACTATCAGCCCCAGCATTTT.

The chain recombines TRBV18 with TRBJ1-1, with TRBD1 identical over 10 bases. Germline lookup yields CDR1 KGHSH and CDR2 LQKENI. This CDR3 has 13 amino acids. Trimming took 3 bases from V and 7 from J; bases not matched to a gene: 2. CDR3 loop: CASSPGTGVEAFF. Written as DNA, the CDR3 is TGTGCCAGCTCACCGGGGACAGGGGTTGAAGCTTTCTTT.

The V gene is TRBV14, the J gene TRBJ1-2, with 7 bases that match TRBD1. V dropped 1 base and J dropped 2; count of bases not matched to a gene: 7. The CDR3 runs to 16 residues. Germline V CDR1 and CDR2: SGHDN, FVKESK. The CDR3 spells CASSQGPGQINYGYTF. In DNA form, the CDR3 reads TGTGCCAGCAGCCAAGGTCCGGGACAGATAAACTATGGCTACACCTTC.

The V gene is TRBV6-5, the J gene TRBJ1-2; TRBD1 matches 9 bases. Germline CDR1 and CDR2: MNHEY and SVGAGI. The V segment lost 8 bases and the J segment 7 bases; nucleotides outside the gene matches: 14. The CDR3 extends over 15 amino acids. CDR3 DNA sequence: TGTGCCAGCTCAAAGATTGGACAGGGGAAGAGTGGCTACACCTTC. Residues: CASSKIGQGKSGYTF.

This chain connects TRBV6-2 or TRBV6-3 to TRBJ2-7; 9 positions agree with TRBD1. The CDR3 extends over 15 amino acids. V dropped 1 base and J dropped 6; count of bases not matched to a gene: 7. Per the germline V gene, CDR1 is MNHEY and CDR2 is SVGEGT. Here the CDR3 DNA reads TGTGCCAGCAGTTACTTTATGGGACAGGGACGCGAGCAGTACTTC. It codes for CASSYFMGQGREQYF.

This clone came up once. The CDR3 nucleotides are TGTGCCAGCAGCTCGACAGGGTGGAGGGATACTGAAGCTTTCTTT. Its translation: CASSSTGWRDTEAFF. This chain connects TRBV7-8 to TRBJ1-1, with 7 positions matching TRBD1. V gave up 4 bases and J gave up 5 bases; unmatched junction bases: 10. Germline CDR1 and CDR2: SGHVS and FQNEAQ. The CDR3 has 15 residues.

Written as DNA, the CDR3 is TGTGCCAGCAGCAAGAGGGCCAGCCCCGATGGCTACACCTTC. Translation: CASSKRASPDGYTF. The chain carries TRBV27 and TRBJ1-2; D is uncertain. Germline V CDR1 and CDR2: MNHEY, SMNVEV (reference sequence). Trimming cost V 6 bases and J 6 bases, with 17 bases left between them. CDR3 size: 14 residues.

This rearrangement joins TRBV7-9 to TRBJ1-1; unclear D gene. CDR3 length equals 14 residues. V was clipped by 5 bases and J by 11 bases, with 21 bases between them. Germline CDR1 and CDR2: SEHNR and FQNEAQ (reference sequence). The CDR3 DNA sequence: TGTGCCAGCAGCCCTAACCCCGTGGGCGCATCGGCTTTCTTT. This gives the protein CASSPNPVGASAFF.

CDR3 DNA sequence: TGTGCCAGCAGCGGAGTAACCGGGAAGTACACCGGGGAGCTGTTTTTT. Translated: CASSGVTGKYTGELFF. This chain links TRBV7-3 with TRBJ2-2; maybe TRBD2 (5 bases). The CDR3 spans 16 residues. The V end was cut by 5 bases, the J end by 3 bases, with 16 bases between. Per the germline V gene, CDR1 is SGHTA and CDR2 is FQGTGA.

The chain joins TRBV7-8 to TRBJ1-5, with D unresolved. Per germline, CDR1 SGHVS and CDR2 FQNEAQ. The V and J ends lost 1 base and 4 bases respectively, with 14 bases between them. The CDR3 is made up of 16 amino acids. The DNA for the CDR3 is TGTGCCAGCAGCTTAGTTGGATCCCTCGGGAATCAGCCCCAGCATTTT. Its translation is CASSLVGSLGNQPQHF.

This clone was detected once. The V and J genes are TRBV15 and TRBJ2-7; 7 bases agree with TRBD2. CDR1 is LNHNV and CDR2 is YYDKDF in the germline V gene (reference sequence). The CDR3 has 16 amino acids. Trimming took 0 bases from V and 5 from J; bases not matched to a gene: 10. This chain's CDR3 is CATSRDGRGTPHEQYF. In DNA, the CDR3 is TGTGCCACCAGCAGAGATGGGCGGGGGACCCCCCACGAGCAGTACTTC.

V and J are TRBV19 and TRBJ2-5; tentative D call: TRBD1 (6 bases). Germline CDR1 LNHDA, CDR2 SQIVND (reference sequence). The CDR3 covers 15 residues. The V gene lost 6 bases and the J gene lost 5 bases, with 19 bases spanning the gap. CDR3 sequence: CASRAYGGQAETQYF. Here the CDR3 DNA reads TGTGCCAGTAGGGCTTATGGGGGCCAAGCTGAGACCCAGTACTTC.

The V gene is TRBV6-5, the J gene TRBJ2-7; tentative D call: TRBD1 (5 bases). Looked up from germline, CDR1 is MNHEY and CDR2 is SVGAGI. Trimming stripped 4 bases from V and 2 bases from J, with 9 bases between. This CDR3 is 13 amino acids long. The CDR3 loop is CASSLTATYEQYF. The CDR3 coding sequence is TGTGCCAGCAGTTTGACAGCTACCTACGAGCAGTACTTC.